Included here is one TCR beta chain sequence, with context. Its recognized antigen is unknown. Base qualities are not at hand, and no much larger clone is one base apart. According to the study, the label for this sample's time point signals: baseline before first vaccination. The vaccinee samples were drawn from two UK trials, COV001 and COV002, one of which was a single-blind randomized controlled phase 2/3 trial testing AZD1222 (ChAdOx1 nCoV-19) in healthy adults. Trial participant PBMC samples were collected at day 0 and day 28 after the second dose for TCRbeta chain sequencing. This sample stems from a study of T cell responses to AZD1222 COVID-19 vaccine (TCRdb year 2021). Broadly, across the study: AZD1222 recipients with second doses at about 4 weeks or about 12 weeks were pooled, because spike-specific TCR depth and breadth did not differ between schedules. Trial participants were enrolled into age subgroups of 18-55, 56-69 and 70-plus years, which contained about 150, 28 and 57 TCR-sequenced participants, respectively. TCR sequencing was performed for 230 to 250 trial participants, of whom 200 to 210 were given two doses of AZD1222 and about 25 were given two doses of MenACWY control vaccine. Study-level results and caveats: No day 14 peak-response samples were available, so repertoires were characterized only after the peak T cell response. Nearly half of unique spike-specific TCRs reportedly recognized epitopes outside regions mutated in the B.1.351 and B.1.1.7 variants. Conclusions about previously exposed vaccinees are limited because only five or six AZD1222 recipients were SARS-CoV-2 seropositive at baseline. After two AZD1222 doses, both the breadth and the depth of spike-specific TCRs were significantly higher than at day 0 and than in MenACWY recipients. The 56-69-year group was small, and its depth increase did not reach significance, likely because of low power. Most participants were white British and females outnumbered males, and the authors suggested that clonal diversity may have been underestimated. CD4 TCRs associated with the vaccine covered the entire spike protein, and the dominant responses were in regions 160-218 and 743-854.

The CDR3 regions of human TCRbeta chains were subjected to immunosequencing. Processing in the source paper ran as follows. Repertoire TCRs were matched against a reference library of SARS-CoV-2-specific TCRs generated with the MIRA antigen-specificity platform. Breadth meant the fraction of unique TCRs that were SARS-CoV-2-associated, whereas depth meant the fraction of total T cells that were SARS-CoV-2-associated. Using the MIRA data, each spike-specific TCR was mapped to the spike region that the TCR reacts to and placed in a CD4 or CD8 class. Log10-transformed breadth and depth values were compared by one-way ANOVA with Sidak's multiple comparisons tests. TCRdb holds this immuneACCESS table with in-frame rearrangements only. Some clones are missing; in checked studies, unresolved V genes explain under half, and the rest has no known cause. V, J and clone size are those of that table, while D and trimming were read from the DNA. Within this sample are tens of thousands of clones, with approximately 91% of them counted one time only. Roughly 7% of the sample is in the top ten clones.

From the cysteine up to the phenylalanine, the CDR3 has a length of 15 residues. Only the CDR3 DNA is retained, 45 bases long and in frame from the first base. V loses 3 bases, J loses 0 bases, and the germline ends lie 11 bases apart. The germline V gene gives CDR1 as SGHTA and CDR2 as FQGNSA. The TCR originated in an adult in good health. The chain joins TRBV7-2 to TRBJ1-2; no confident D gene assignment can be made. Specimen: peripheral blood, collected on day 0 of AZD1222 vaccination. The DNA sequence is TGTGCCAGCAGCTTTGAACTTGTCCCTAACTATGGCTACACCTTC. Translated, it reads CASSFELVPNYGYTF.